The present T cell receptor beta chain was sequenced within a study of shared clonotypes between healthy human individuals. TCRdb's table, derived via immunoSEQ multiplex PCR, lists solely in-frame clones and lacks some. This sample yields about 990,000 clones, of which around three quarters are seen a single time; 0.55% to 0.7% belongs to the top ten. V was trimmed by 3 bases and J by 1 base, leaving 8 bases between them. CDR1 and CDR2 (germline): SGHVS, FNYEAQ. This CDR3 spans 14 amino acids. A single count supports this clone. The chain joins TRBV7-6 to TRBJ2-3; D is unresolved. Sequenced input: memory CD4+ T cells from PBMCs. The subset denotes: CD45RA-negative fraction. This clonotype was obtained from a man aged 18-30 years in good health. Some clones in this sample may be carry-over from other donors' samples. CDR3 nucleotides: TGTGCCAGCAGCTTGGATACGGGCACAGATACGCAGTATTTT. Protein: CASSLDTGTDTQYF.